This T cell receptor (beta chain) appears in the sequencing data of a study of T cell responses to AZD1222 COVID-19 vaccine. Germline loops: CDR1 MRHNA, CDR2 SNTAGT. With 5 bases clipped from V and 7 bases from J, the junction kept 8 bases outside the gene matches. CDR3 length: 15 residues. As concerns this clone: The antigen is not known.

Here immunoSEQ multiplex PCR was the method, and the copy in TCRdb shows in-frame clones only, minus some. This sample has more than 150,000 clones; roughly 88% occur once, and the top ten carry 0.99%. Overall study results and limits: With dominance at 160-218 and 743-854, vaccine-associated CD4 TCRs spanned spike. Baseline seropositivity occurred in only 5 or 6 AZD1222 recipients. Regions left unmutated in variants are reportedly the target of nearly half of spike-specific TCRs. Possibly, clonal diversity was underestimated; donors were largely white British and included more females.

This chain uses TRBV6-4 with TRBJ2-3; 11 nucleotides line up with TRBD1. This sample comprised peripheral blood, obtained on day 0 of AZD1222 vaccination. The TCR sequence derives from an adult in good health. In DNA, the CDR3 is TGTGCCAGCAGTAACCGGGACAGGGGGTTTTATACGCAGTATTTT. Translating gives CASSNRDRGFYTQYF.